This T cell receptor beta chain was recovered during a study of blood T cells in healthy people across ages. Primers used in a second PCR of roughly 7 to 12 cycles were a sample-barcoded 5' primer and a J-beta primer mix. TCRdb ran MiXCR on the 5' RACE reads and lists one entry per CDR3 protein. The data contain fewer than 950,000 distinct CDR3 sequences, about 36% of them singletons. This clonotype was seen a few times. This CDR3 has 15 residues. In germline, CDR1 is LGHDT, CDR2 YNNKEL (reference sequence). V lost 1 base to trimming and J lost 4 bases; unmatched junction nucleotides: 3. The source of this sequence is a man between 18 and 29 years old in good health. The chain has TRBV3-1 and TRBJ1-5; TRBD1 matches at 8 bases. Source material: blood. CDR3 nucleotide sequence: TGTGCCAGCAGCCAAGCAGGGGGCGAAAATCAGCCCCAGCATTTT. It codes for CASSQAGGENQPQHF.